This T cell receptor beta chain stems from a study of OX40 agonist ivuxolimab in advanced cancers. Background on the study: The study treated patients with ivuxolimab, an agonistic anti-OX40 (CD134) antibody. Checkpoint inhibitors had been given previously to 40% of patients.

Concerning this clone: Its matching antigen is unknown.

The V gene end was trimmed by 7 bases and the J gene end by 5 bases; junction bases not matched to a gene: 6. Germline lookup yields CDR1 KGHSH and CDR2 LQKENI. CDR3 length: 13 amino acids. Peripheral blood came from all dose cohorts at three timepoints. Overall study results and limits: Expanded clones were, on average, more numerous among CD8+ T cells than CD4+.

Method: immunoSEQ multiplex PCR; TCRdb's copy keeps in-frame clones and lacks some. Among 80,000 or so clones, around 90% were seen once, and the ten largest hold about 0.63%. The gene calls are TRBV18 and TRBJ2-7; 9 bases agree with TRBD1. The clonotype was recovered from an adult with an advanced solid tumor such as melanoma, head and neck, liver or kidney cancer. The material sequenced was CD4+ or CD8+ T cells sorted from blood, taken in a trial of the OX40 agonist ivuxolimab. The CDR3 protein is CASWGQGNDEQYF. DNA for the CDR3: TGTGCCAGCTGGGGACAGGGAAACGACGAGCAGTACTTC.